This T cell receptor (beta chain) was captured by sequencing in a study of blood T cell repertoires in COVID-19. Turning to the study itself: Nucleic acid was either cDNA or gDNA, and it came from T cells, B-cell-depleted T cells, or PBMCs.

Germline loops: CDR1 MNHEY, CDR2 SVGEGT. This CDR3 spans 21 amino acids. Trimming took off 5 bases at V and 8 bases at J, with 38 bases between the two ends. Clones were sequenced by immunoSEQ multiplex PCR, and TCRdb holds only the in-frame ones, with some missing. The data contain 650,000 to 800,000 clones, 90% of them singletons. The specimen was peripheral blood. The TCR was taken from a woman between 18 and 30 years old with acute or convalescent COVID-19. The chain combines TRBV6-2 or TRBV6-3 with TRBJ2-3; weak D call: TRBD2 (5 bases). The CDR3 loop is CASSHNILWERSFRFFRTQYF. DNA of the CDR3: TGTGCCAGCAGTCACAACATCCTGTGGGAGAGGAGTTTTAGGTTTTTCCGTACGCAGTATTTT.